The 13 T cell receptor beta chains given below trace back to one sample, sequenced in a study of blood T cells in healthy people across ages. The authors ran a second PCR of about 6 to 11 cycles using a sample-barcoded 5' primer and a J-beta primer mix. TCRdb reprocessed the 5' RACE reads with MiXCR, giving one entry per CDR3 protein. The sample gives over a million distinct CDR3 sequences, about 43% of which show up once; 7% to 9.5% is in the top ten. Sequenced input: blood. The receptors derive from a woman aged 18-29 years in good health.

This clonotype was counted a few times. The chain links TRBV10-3 to TRBJ2-6; D unclear. The CDR3 totals 15 residues. Trimming cost V 8 bases and J 2 bases, with 13 bases left between them. Per the germline V gene, CDR1 is ENHRY and CDR2 is SYGVKD. As DNA, the CDR3 is TGTGCCATCCCGAATGGGGTAACTGGGGCCAACGTCCTGACTTTC. It is translated as CAIPNGVTGANVLTF.

This clonotype showed up just a few times. The V call is TRBV11-2, the J call TRBJ1-6, with 7 nucleotides matching TRBD1. CDR3 length: 15 amino acids. CDR1 and CDR2 (germline): SGHAT, FQNNGV. The ends lost 5 bases at V and 8 bases at J; junction bases unmatched: 9. DNA for the CDR3: TGTGCCAGCAGCGGGATCCGAGACAGGGATTCACCCCTCCACTTT. Translated: CASSGIRDRDSPLHF.

V and J are TRBV4-1 and TRBJ1-2; D unclear. V gave up 3 bases and J gave up 7 bases, with 15 bases separating them. CDR1 is MGHRA, CDR2 YSYEKL, per germline. There are 14 residues in the CDR3. The CDR3 reads CASSHNFREGGYTF. Here the CDR3 DNA reads TGCGCCAGCAGCCATAATTTTCGGGAAGGTGGCTACACCTTC.

This sequence joins TRBV14 and TRBJ2-1; D unresolved. V was clipped by 4 bases and J by 5 bases, with 15 bases between them. CDR1 and CDR2 (germline): SGHDN, FVKESK. The CDR3 is 15 amino acids. The CDR3 spells CASSRAWTLHNEQFF. CDR3 bases: TGTGCCAGCAGCCGGGCTTGGACCTTGCACAATGAGCAGTTCTTC. Full variable domain (outside the CDR3, taken from reference TRBV14 and TRBJ2-1): EAGVTQFPSHSVIEKGQTVTLRCDPISGHDNLYWYRRVMGKEIKFLLHFVKESKQDESGMPNNRFLAERTGGTYSTLKVQPAELEDSGVYFCASSRAWTLHNEQFFGPGTRLTVL.

The chain links TRBV3-1 to TRBJ1-1; D is unclear. V was trimmed by 0 bases and J by 6 bases, leaving 8 bases between them. The CDR3 is made up of 13 amino acids. Germline CDR1 is LGHDT and CDR2 is YNNKEL (reference sequence). The CDR3 protein is CASSQEKRSEAFF. In DNA form, the CDR3 reads TGTGCCAGCAGCCAAGAGAAAAGATCTGAAGCTTTCTTT.

The chain joins TRBV28 to TRBJ1-5, with D maybe TRBD1 (6 bases). The CDR3 contains 18 residues. V was pared by 5 bases and J by 3 bases, with 23 bases between. The V gene's germline CDR1 is MDHEN and CDR2 SYDVKM. The CDR3 sequence is CASSATLTGTGTNQPQHF. CDR3 in DNA: TGTGCCAGCAGTGCCACACTGACAGGTACGGGAACCAATCAGCCCCAGCATTTT.

V gene TRBV7-8 combines with J gene TRBJ2-1, with D perhaps matching TRBD2 (5 bases). V was clipped by 5 bases and J by 9 bases, with 26 bases between them. The CDR3 covers 17 residues. The V gene's germline CDR1 is SGHVS and CDR2 FQNEAQ. CDR3 sequence (DNA): TGTGCCAGCAGCAAAAACGCACCCGGAGGCTCGACAAGTGAGCAGTTCTTC. It codes for CASSKNAPGGSTSEQFF.

This clonotype was picked up a small number of times. The genes are TRBV5-1 and TRBJ2-1; D possibly corresponds to TRBD2 (5 bases). V shed 0 bases and J shed 8 bases, with 12 bases lying between them. Germline values: CDR1 SGHRS, CDR2 YFSETQ. CDR3 length: 14 residues. The CDR3 nucleotides read TGCGCCAGCAGCTTGGGGCTAGCAAGCGATGAGCAGTTCTTC. Encoded protein: CASSLGLASDEQFF.

The V gene is TRBV6-5, the J gene TRBJ2-5; D remains ambiguous. Trimming took 7 bases from V and 5 from J, leaving 17 bases between them. The CDR3 is 14 amino acids. Germline lookup yields CDR1 MNHEY and CDR2 SVGAGI. The CDR3 DNA reads TGTGCCAGCAACCGGGTCGACTTTATGGAGACCCAGTACTTC. Amino acids: CASNRVDFMETQYF.

The chain employs TRBV5-1 and TRBJ1-1; perhaps TRBD1 as D (5 bases). The CDR3 length is 17 residues. The V gene lost 4 bases and the J gene lost 0 bases, with 19 bases spanning the gap. Germline CDR1 SGHRS, CDR2 YFSETQ. The CDR3: CASSRTGGLGMNTEAFF. The CDR3 region has the DNA TGCGCCAGCAGCCGGACCGGGGGACTGGGGATGAACACTGAAGCTTTCTTT.

The chain is built from TRBV9 and TRBJ1-1; D gene uncertain. V was clipped by 0 bases and J by 2 bases, with 11 bases between them. Germline lookup yields CDR1 SGDLS and CDR2 YYNGEE. This CDR3 contains 15 residues. The CDR3 nucleotides read TGTGCCAGCAGCGTAGTCGGCAGTTACAACACTGAAGCTTTCTTT. Protein sequence: CASSVVGSYNTEAFF.

The chain links TRBV5-1 to TRBJ2-6; unclear D gene. Trimming pared 0 bases from V and 4 bases from J, leaving 11 bases between. CDR1 is SGHRS and CDR2 is YFSETQ in the germline V gene. CDR3 length: 16 amino acids. CDR3 sequence reads: CASSLAKVSGANVLTF. The CDR3 nucleotides read TGCGCCAGCAGCTTGGCTAAGGTATCCGGGGCCAACGTCCTGACTTTC.

This sequence joins TRBV29-1 and TRBJ1-1; D perhaps matches TRBD1 (6 bases). The V end lost 6 bases, the J end lost 1 base, and 12 bases lay between the germline ends. Germline V CDR1 and CDR2: SQVTM, ANQGSEA. This CDR3 contains 13 residues. The CDR3 region is CSVGTTWNTEAFF. The CDR3 coding sequence is TGCAGCGTGGGGACAACTTGGAACACTGAAGCTTTCTTT.